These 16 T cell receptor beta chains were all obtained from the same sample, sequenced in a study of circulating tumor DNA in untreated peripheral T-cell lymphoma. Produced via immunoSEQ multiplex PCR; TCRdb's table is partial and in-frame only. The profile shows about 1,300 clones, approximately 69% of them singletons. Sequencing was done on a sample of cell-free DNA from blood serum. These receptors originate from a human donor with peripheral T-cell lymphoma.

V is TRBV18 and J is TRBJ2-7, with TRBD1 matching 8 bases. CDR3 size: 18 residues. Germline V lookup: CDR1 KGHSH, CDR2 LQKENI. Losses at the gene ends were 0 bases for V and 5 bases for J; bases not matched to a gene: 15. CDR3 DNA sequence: TGTGCCAGCTCACCACCGATCTCGGACAGGGTTCTTTCCCACGAGCAGTACTTC. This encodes CASSPPISDRVLSHEQYF.

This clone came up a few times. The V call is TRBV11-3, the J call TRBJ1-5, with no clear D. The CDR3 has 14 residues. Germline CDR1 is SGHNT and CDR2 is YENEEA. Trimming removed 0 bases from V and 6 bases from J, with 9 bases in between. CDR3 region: CASSLEGFSQPQHF. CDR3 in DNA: TGTGCCAGCAGCTTAGAAGGATTTAGTCAGCCCCAGCATTTT.

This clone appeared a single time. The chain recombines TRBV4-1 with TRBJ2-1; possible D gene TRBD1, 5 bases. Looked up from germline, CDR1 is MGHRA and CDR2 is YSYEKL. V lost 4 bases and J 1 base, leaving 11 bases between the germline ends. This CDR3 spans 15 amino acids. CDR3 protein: CASSRGVGSYNEQFF. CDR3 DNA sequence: TGCGCCAGCAGCCGGGGCGTTGGGTCCTACAATGAGCAGTTCTTC.

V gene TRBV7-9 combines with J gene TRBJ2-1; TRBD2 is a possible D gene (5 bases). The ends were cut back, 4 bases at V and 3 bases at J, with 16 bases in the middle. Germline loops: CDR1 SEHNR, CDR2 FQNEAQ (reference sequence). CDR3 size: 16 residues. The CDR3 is CASSYGERPLYNEQFF. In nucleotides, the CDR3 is TGTGCCAGCAGCTATGGGGAGCGGCCACTCTACAATGAGCAGTTCTTC.

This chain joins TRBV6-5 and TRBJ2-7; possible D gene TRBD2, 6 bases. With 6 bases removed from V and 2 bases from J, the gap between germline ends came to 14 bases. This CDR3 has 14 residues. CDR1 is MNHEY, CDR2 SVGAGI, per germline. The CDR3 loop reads CASSTPGGTYEQYF. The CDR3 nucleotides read TGTGCCAGCAGCACCCCCGGGGGTACCTACGAGCAGTACTTC.

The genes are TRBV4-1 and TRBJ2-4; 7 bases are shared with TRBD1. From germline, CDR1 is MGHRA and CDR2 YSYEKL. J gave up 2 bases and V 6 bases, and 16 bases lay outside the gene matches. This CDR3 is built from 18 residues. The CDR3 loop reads CASSTRVRDSWSKNIQYF. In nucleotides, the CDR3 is TGCGCCAGCAGTACCAGAGTCCGGGACAGTTGGTCCAAAAACATTCAGTACTTC.

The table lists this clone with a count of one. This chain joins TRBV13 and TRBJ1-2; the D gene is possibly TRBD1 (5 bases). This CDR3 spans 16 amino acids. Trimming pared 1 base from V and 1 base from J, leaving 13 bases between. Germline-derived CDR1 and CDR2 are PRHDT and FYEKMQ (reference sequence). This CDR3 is CASSLVTDRYNYGYTF. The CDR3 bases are TGTGCCAGCAGCTTAGTAACCGACAGATATAACTATGGCTACACCTTC.

This CDR3 is CASSPSAGREQYF. CDR3 nucleotide sequence: TGTGCCAGCAGCCCCTCCGCTGGTCGGGAGCAGTACTTC. V gene TRBV9 combines with J gene TRBJ2-7; D ambiguous. CDR3 length: 13 residues. Germline CDR1 SGDLS, CDR2 YYNGEE. V shed 4 bases and J shed 7 bases, with 15 bases lying between them.

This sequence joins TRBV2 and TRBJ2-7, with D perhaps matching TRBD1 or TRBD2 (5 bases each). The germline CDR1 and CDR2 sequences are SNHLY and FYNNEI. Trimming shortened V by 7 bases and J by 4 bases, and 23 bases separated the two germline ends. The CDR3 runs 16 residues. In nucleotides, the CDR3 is TGTGCCAGCACCGCCGAAAGGGGAGCCGCTCGGTACGAGCAGTACTTC. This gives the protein CASTAERGAARYEQYF.

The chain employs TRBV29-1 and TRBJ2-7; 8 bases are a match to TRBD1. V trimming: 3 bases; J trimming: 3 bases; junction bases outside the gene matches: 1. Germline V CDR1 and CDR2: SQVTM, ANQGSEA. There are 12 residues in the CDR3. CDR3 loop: CSVEDRDYEQYF. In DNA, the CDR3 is TGCAGCGTTGAGGACAGGGACTACGAGCAGTACTTC.

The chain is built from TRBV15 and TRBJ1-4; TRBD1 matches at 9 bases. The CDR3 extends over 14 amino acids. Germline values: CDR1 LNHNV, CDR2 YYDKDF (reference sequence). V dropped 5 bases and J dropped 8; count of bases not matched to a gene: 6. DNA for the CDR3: TGTGCCACCAGCGCGGGACAGGGTGAGGAAAAACTGTTTTTT. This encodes CATSAGQGEEKLFF.

The CDR3 DNA reads as TGCGCCAGCAGCCGCCTCGGATCAATGAACACCGGGGAGCTGTTTTTT. Its protein is CASSRLGSMNTGELFF. The chain combines TRBV4-1 with TRBJ2-2, with D uncertain. There are 16 residues in the CDR3. In germline, CDR1 is MGHRA, CDR2 YSYEKL. V shed 4 bases and J shed 1 base, with 13 bases lying between them.

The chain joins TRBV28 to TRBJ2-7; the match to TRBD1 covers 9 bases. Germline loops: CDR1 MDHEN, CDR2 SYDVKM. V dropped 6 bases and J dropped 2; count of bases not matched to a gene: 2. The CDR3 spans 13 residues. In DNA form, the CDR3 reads TGTGCCAGCAGCCGGGACAGGGCCTACGAGCAGTACTTC. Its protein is CASSRDRAYEQYF.

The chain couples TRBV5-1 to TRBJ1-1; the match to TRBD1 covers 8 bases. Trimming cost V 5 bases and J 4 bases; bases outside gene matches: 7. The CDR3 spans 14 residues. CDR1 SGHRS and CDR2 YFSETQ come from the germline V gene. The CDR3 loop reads CASRDHRGGTEAFF. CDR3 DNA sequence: TGCGCCAGCAGGGATCACAGGGGGGGCACTGAAGCTTTCTTT.

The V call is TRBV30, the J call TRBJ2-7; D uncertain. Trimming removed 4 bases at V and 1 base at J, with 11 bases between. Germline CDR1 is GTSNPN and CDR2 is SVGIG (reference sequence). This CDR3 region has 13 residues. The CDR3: CAWTPGQSYEQYF. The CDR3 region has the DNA TGTGCCTGGACCCCCGGGCAGTCCTACGAGCAGTACTTC.

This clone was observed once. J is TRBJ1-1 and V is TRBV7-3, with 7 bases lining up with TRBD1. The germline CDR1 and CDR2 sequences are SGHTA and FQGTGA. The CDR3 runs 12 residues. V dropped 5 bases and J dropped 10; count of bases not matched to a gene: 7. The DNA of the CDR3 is TGTGCCAGCAGCGAATCAGGGGGTCCAGCTTTCTTT. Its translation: CASSESGGPAFF.